This TCR beta chain emerged from a study of PD-L1 blockade in urothelial cancer. The overall study: Reported median T cell count for blood samples was 130,000 to 150,000.

The V end lost 0 bases, the J end lost 7 bases, and 14 bases lay between the germline ends. Germline V lookup: CDR1 SGHKS, CDR2 YYEKEE (reference sequence). The CDR3 contains 14 residues. Only in-frame clones appear in the TCRdb table, and some are missing; sequencing was by immunoSEQ multiplex PCR. The sample has tens of thousands of clones, roughly 82% seen once; the top ten hold 4% to 5.5%. The chain has TRBV5-5 and TRBJ2-7; D is unclear. Sequences were derived from PBMCs, sampled around atezolizumab (anti-PD-L1) treatment. The sequence was obtained from a man in his 70s with urothelial cancer. The CDR3 nucleotides read TGTGCCAGCAGCTTGGAGGTCGGGTTCATTGAGCAGTACTTC. This codes for CASSLEVGFIEQYF.